This T cell receptor (beta chain) was obtained from a study of cytomegalovirus exposure and HLA in healthy donors. Primers included in the PCR were 60 Vbeta and 13 Jbeta primers. Assay used: immunoSEQ multiplex PCR; TCRdb lists only in-frame clones, some missing. Among about 120,000 clones, roughly 80% were seen once, and the ten largest hold about 3.5%. Donors in the study were healthy people who gave bone marrow. The sample comprised PBMCs. This TCR was sampled from a man aged 25-45 years in good health and CMV-seronegative.

The CDR3 DNA reads as TGTGCCAGCAGTTACGGAGTCAGGGGGTTTGTGGTGTACTTC. Encoded protein: CASSYGVRGFVVYF. The chain recombines TRBV6-5 with TRBJ2-7; 7 bases fit TRBD1. Trimming at V came to 2 bases and at J to 12 bases, leaving 13 bases not matched to a gene. Germline V gene data show CDR1 as MNHEY and CDR2 as SVGAGI. The CDR3 consists of 14 residues.